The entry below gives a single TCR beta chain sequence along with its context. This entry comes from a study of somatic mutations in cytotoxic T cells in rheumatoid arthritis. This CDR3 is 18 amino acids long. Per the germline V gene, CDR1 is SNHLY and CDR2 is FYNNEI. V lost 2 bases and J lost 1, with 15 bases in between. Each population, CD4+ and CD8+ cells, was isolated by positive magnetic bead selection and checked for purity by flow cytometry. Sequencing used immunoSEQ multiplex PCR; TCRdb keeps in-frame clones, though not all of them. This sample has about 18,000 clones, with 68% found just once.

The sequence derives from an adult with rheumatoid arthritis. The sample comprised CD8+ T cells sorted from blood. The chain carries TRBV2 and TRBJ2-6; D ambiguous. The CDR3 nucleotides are TGTGCCAGCAGTGAATATGACTTCCCCCAATCTGGGGCCAACGTCCTGACTTTC. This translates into CASSEYDFPQSGANVLTF.